The clone carrying this T cell receptor beta chain has ten or more counts. Its antigen is currently unknown. The time point is: newly diagnosed GD, antithyroid drugs for less than 3 months. PBMCs were the source of the RNA used for TCR sequencing. Recruitment took place at an endocrinology department in Xi'an, China. Peripheral blood, at 7.5 to 9 milliliters, went into EDTA tubes. This record belongs to a study of regulatory T cells in long-lasting Graves disease. Study-level points and caveats: The persistent group shared 2,500 or so public clonotypes, more than the 950 to 1,000 shared by new patients.

In building TCR beta libraries, iRepertoire HTBI primers were used together with Arm-PCR of CDR3 regions. A single record per CDR3 protein comes from TCRdb applying MiXCR to the multiplex PCR reads. The table shows a few hundred thousand distinct CDR3 sequences, with 12% occurring only once. This sample was shared with a second study, whose subject was T cells in Graves' hyperthyroidism and ophthalmopathy. From that second work: Investigators excluded patients with uncontrolled infection, other autoimmune disease, pregnancy or lactation.

The sequence derives from a woman between 18 and 29 years old with Graves disease. The sample in question was peripheral blood mononuclear cells (PBMCs), obtained at new diagnosis, from a patient treated with antithyroid drugs.

The CDR3 sequence is CASNFDTGELFF. In nucleotides, the CDR3 is TGTGCCAGCAATTTCGACACCGGGGAGCTGTTTTTT. V is TRBV28 and J is TRBJ2-2; D is uncertain. The CDR3 has 12 amino acids. Trimming removed 7 bases from V and 3 bases from J, with 6 bases in between. Germline assignment: CDR1 MDHEN and CDR2 SYDVKM.